This passage covers 25 T cell receptor beta chains from one sample sequenced in a study of control samples from healthy donors and cancer patients. Here immunoSEQ multiplex PCR was the method, and the copy in TCRdb shows in-frame clones only, minus some. There are about 130,000 clones in the sample; 85% to 95% occur only once, and 11% to 15% lies in the top ten. The sample was PBMCs. The receptors originated from a man in his 60s with colorectal cancer.

The J gene is TRBJ1-5, the V gene TRBV7-9; no clear D gene. Trimming removed 1 base at V and 4 bases at J, with 5 bases between. Germline V gene data show CDR1 as SEHNR and CDR2 as FQNEAQ (reference sequence). The CDR3 runs 13 residues. The CDR3 DNA follows: TGTGCCAGCAGCTTAGGGGCTAATCAGCCCCAGCATTTT. This encodes CASSLGANQPQHF.

The J gene is TRBJ1-2, the V gene TRBV6-2 or TRBV6-3, with 8 bases identical to TRBD1. This CDR3 has 15 amino acids. The ends lost 6 bases at V and 8 bases at J; junction bases unmatched: 14. Germline CDR1 and CDR2: MNHEY and SVGEGT. This CDR3 is CASSPRTGTTGGYTF. The CDR3 coding sequence is TGTGCCAGCAGCCCAAGGACAGGGACAACGGGAGGCTACACCTTC.

The chain uses TRBV11-3 and TRBJ2-3, with D perhaps TRBD2 (6 bases). Looked up from germline, CDR1 is SGHNT and CDR2 is YENEEA. This CDR3 has 15 residues. V was shortened by 4 bases and J by 2 bases, with 13 bases between the two germline ends. The CDR3: CASSSGTYTTDTQYF. CDR3 bases: TGTGCCAGCAGCTCTGGGACTTACACCACAGATACGCAGTATTTT.

This clone has only a few counts. CDR3 region: CASSPGGGYSNQPQHF. The CDR3 region has the DNA TGTGCCAGCAGCCCTGGGGGGGGATATAGCAATCAGCCCCAGCATTTT. This sequence joins TRBV5-6 and TRBJ1-5; tentatively, D is TRBD1 (5 bases). The germline V and J ends were trimmed by 4 bases and 0 bases, with 14 bases remaining between them. This CDR3 is 16 amino acids long. The germline V gene encodes CDR1 SGHDT and CDR2 YYEEEE.

This clone was seen a single time. This rearrangement joins TRBV11-2 to TRBJ1-1; D might be TRBD1 (5 bases). V lost 2 bases and J lost 2, with 12 bases in between. Looked up from germline, CDR1 is SGHAT and CDR2 is FQNNGV. The CDR3 has 15 residues. The CDR3 nucleotides read TGTGCCAGCAGCTTATCGACGGGGCCCAACACTGAAGCTTTCTTT. Its protein is CASSLSTGPNTEAFF.

The chain couples TRBV6-5 to TRBJ1-2; D is ambiguous. Trimming cost V 4 bases and J 2 bases, with 8 bases left between them. CDR1 MNHEY and CDR2 SVGAGI come from the germline V gene. CDR3 length: 13 residues. The CDR3 spells CASSSGPNYGYTF. The CDR3 nucleotides read TGTGCCAGCAGTTCCGGACCCAACTATGGCTACACCTTC.

V is TRBV29-1 and J is TRBJ2-1; D is unclear. V gave up 3 bases and J gave up 0 bases, with 3 bases separating them. This CDR3 is 12 amino acids long. The germline V gene encodes CDR1 SQVTM and CDR2 ANQGSEA. This CDR3 is CSVERSYNEQFF. CDR3 nucleotides: TGCAGCGTTGAGCGCTCCTACAATGAGCAGTTCTTC.

The genes are TRBV7-7 and TRBJ2-2; the D is unclear. This CDR3 spans 14 amino acids. Trimming stripped 8 bases from V and 4 bases from J, with 14 bases between. Germline loops: CDR1 SSHAT, CDR2 FNYEAQ (reference sequence). The CDR3 nucleotides read TGTGCCAGCTCCCGAGAGGTATTCACCGGGGAGCTGTTTTTT. This codes for CASSREVFTGELFF.

The table lists this clone with a count of one. The chain uses TRBV5-6 and TRBJ1-4; D unresolved. This CDR3 spans 13 amino acids. In germline, CDR1 is SGHDT, CDR2 YYEEEE. V was cut by 4 bases and J by 8 bases, with 12 bases left in between. The CDR3 loop is CASSGWAGEKLFF. CDR3 coding DNA: TGTGCCAGCAGCGGGTGGGCTGGGGAAAAACTGTTTTTT.

The rearrangement links TRBV7-9 to TRBJ2-5, with D possibly being TRBD1 (5 bases). V gave up 1 base and J gave up 1 base, with 10 bases separating them. The CDR3 is 15 residues long. Germline assignment: CDR1 SEHNR and CDR2 FQNEAQ (reference sequence). The CDR3 loop is CASSLVGDSQETQYF. CDR3 DNA sequence: TGTGCCAGCAGCTTAGTGGGCGACAGCCAAGAGACCCAGTACTTC. The variable domain in full, completed from reference TRBV7-9 and TRBJ2-5, reads DTGVSQNPRHKITKRGQNVTFRCDPISEHNRLYWYRQTLGQGPEFLTYFQNEAQLEKSRLLSDRFSAERPKGSFSTLEIQRTEQGDSAMYLCASSLVGDSQETQYFGPGTRLLVL.

CDR3 nucleotide sequence: TGTGCCAGCAGCCCCCGACAGGATAATGAAAAACTGTTTTTT. Translated, it gives CASSPRQDNEKLFF. The rearrangement links TRBV3-1 (or the pseudogene TRBV3-2) to TRBJ1-4, with D possibly matching TRBD1 (6 bases). Between the trimmed V and J ends, which lost 4 bases and 4 bases, there was a span of 10 bases. The CDR3 contains 14 residues. CDR1 and CDR2 from the germline V gene are LGHDT and YNNKEL (reference sequence).

This clone was seen a single time. This sequence joins TRBV6-5 and TRBJ1-2; D gene unclear. CDR3 length: 12 amino acids. Trimming removed 5 bases at V and 4 bases at J, with 8 bases between. Germline V gives CDR1 MNHEY, CDR2 SVGAGI. CDR3 residues: CASSRTGYGYTF. In DNA, the CDR3 is TGTGCCAGCAGTAGGACGGGCTATGGCTACACCTTC.

V is TRBV5-1 and J is TRBJ1-1; 9 bases align to TRBD1. The germline V gene has CDR1 SGHRS and CDR2 YFSETQ. CDR3 size: 14 residues. V lost 2 bases, J lost 5 bases, and 4 bases stayed unmatched. CDR3 sequence: CASSLQGARTEAFF. Written as DNA, the CDR3 is TGCGCCAGCAGCTTACAGGGGGCTAGGACTGAAGCTTTCTTT.

The chain carries TRBV6-5 and TRBJ2-1; TRBD2 aligns across 8 bases. The germline CDR1 and CDR2 sequences are MNHEY and SVGAGI. This CDR3 contains 15 residues. Unmatched junction bases numbered 9, after V lost 8 bases and J lost 3 bases. The CDR3 sequence: CASGWAGGYYNEQFF. The CDR3 region has the DNA TGTGCCAGCGGGTGGGCGGGGGGTTACTACAATGAGCAGTTCTTC.

The chain has TRBV2 and TRBJ1-4; TRBD1 matches at 8 bases. V shed 6 bases, J shed 7 bases, and the junction held 7 bases outside the gene matches. Germline-derived CDR1 and CDR2 are SNHLY and FYNNEI. The CDR3 has 14 amino acids. As DNA, the CDR3 is TGTGCCAGCAGCGACAGGGGAACGGGTGAAAAACTGTTTTTT. As protein: CASSDRGTGEKLFF.

The chain recombines TRBV7-2 with TRBJ2-7; 10 positions agree with TRBD2. J lost 1 base, V lost 5 bases, and 5 bases had no gene match. The CDR3 contains 15 residues. Germline CDR1 is SGHTA and CDR2 is FQGNSA. The CDR3 region has the DNA TGTGCCAGCAGCGCCACTAGCGGGGCTTCCTACGAGCAGTACTTC. Its translation is CASSATSGASYEQYF. Full variable domain (missing parts from reference TRBV7-2 and TRBJ2-7): GAGVSQSPSNKVTEKGKDVELRCDPISGHTALYWYRQSLGQGLEFLIYFQGNSAPDKSGLPSDRFSAERTGGSVSTLTIQRTQQEDSAVYLCASSATSGASYEQYFGPGTRLTVT.

The V call is TRBV6-5, the J call TRBJ2-7, with 8 bases lining up with TRBD2. The CDR3 is made up of 16 amino acids. J gave up 4 bases and V 0 bases, and 8 bases lay outside the gene matches. The germline V gene encodes CDR1 MNHEY and CDR2 SVGAGI. DNA for the CDR3: TGTGCCAGCAGTTACTCAGCGAGCGGGGGCTCGTACGAGCAGTACTTC. Its protein product is CASSYSASGGSYEQYF.

The V and J genes are TRBV5-4 and TRBJ2-5; 9 nucleotides match TRBD1. J was trimmed by 6 bases and V by 3 bases; bases with no gene match: 6. Germline lookup yields CDR1 SGHNT and CDR2 YYREEE (reference sequence). This CDR3 spans 14 amino acids. The CDR3 sequence is CASSSTGGAKTQYF. The CDR3 DNA reads TGTGCCAGCAGCTCCACAGGGGGCGCAAAGACCCAGTACTTC.

This clone showed up just once. The rearrangement uses TRBV19 and TRBJ1-1, with 7 bases fitting TRBD1. The CDR3 consists of 13 residues. V lost 4 bases and J lost 1; bases outside the gene matches: 0. CDR1 is LNHDA and CDR2 is SQIVND in the germline V gene (reference sequence). In DNA form, the CDR3 reads TGTGCCAGTAGTAGGACAGGGAACACTGAAGCTTTCTTT. Residues: CASSRTGNTEAFF. Full variable domain (rest looked up from reference TRBV19 and TRBJ1-1): DGGITQSPKYLFRKEGQNVTLSCEQNLNHDAMYWYRQDPGQGLRLIYYSQIVNDFQKGDIAEGYSVSREKKESFPLTVTSAQKNPTAFYLCASSRTGNTEAFFGQGTRLTVV.

The chain couples TRBV6-6 to TRBJ2-2; D may be TRBD1 (6 bases). CDR3 length: 12 amino acids. V lost 7 bases and J 4 bases, leaving 7 bases between the germline ends. CDR1 MNHNY and CDR2 SVGAGI come from the germline V gene (reference sequence). The CDR3 loop is CASKDSTGELFF. In DNA, the CDR3 is TGTGCCAGCAAGGACAGCACCGGGGAGCTGTTTTTT.

The genes are TRBV10-3 and TRBJ1-3; 8 bases align to TRBD1. Germline V CDR1 and CDR2: ENHRY, SYGVKD. The ends lost 6 bases at V and 0 bases at J; junction bases unmatched: 7. The CDR3 length is 16 residues. CDR3 region: CAISGRQGFSGNTIYF. CDR3 DNA: TGTGCCATCAGCGGCCGACAGGGGTTCTCTGGAAACACCATATATTTT.

To note about this clone: Other DNA sequences in the sample encode the same CDR3. This chain links TRBV5-1 with TRBJ2-1; D is ambiguous. This CDR3 region has 14 residues. Germline V gene lookup returns CDR1 SGHRS and CDR2 YFSETQ. The germline V and J ends were trimmed by 0 bases and 0 bases, with 4 bases remaining between them. The CDR3 region has the DNA TGCGCCAGCAGCTTGGGTAGCTCCTACAATGAGCAGTTCTTC. Protein product: CASSLGSSYNEQFF.

This rearrangement joins TRBV6-1 to TRBJ1-6; TRBD1 matches at 7 bases. V gave up 2 bases and J gave up 7 bases; unmatched junction bases: 5. Germline V gene data show CDR1 as MNHNS and CDR2 as SASEGT. CDR3 length: 15 amino acids. As DNA, the CDR3 is TGTGCCAGCAGTGAAAGGGAAGGGGGCAATTCACCCCTCCACTTT. Protein product: CASSEREGGNSPLHF.

This chain joins TRBV19 and TRBJ1-5, with D possibly TRBD1 on 5 matching bases. The CDR3 runs 16 residues. Germline loops: CDR1 LNHDA, CDR2 SQIVND (reference sequence). V gave up 3 bases and J gave up 0 bases, with 12 bases separating them. The CDR3 region is CASSIQAGHSNQPQHF. CDR3 DNA: TGTGCCAGTAGTATTCAGGCAGGGCATAGCAATCAGCCCCAGCATTTT.

The gene calls are TRBV5-4 and TRBJ2-5, with 9 bases that match TRBD1. CDR3 size: 15 residues. Germline assignment: CDR1 SGHNT and CDR2 YYREEE (reference sequence). V shed 0 bases and J 2 bases; nucleotides not matched to a gene: 2. This CDR3 is CASSLGQGGQETQYF. CDR3 bases: TGTGCCAGCAGCTTGGGACAGGGGGGACAAGAGACCCAGTACTTC. The full variable domain, rest sourced from reference TRBV5-4 and TRBJ2-5, is ETGVTQSPTHLIKTRGQQVTLRCSSQSGHNTVSWYQQALGQGPQFIFQYYREEENGRGNFPPRFSGLQFPNYSSELNVNALELDDSALYLCASSLGQGGQETQYFGPGTRLLVL.